This T cell receptor (beta chain) derives from a study of cytomegalovirus exposure and HLA in healthy donors. Findings and limits, study-wide: Most of the TCR beta V segments (in an earlier analysis) were productive either about 87% or about 30% of the time.

In germline, CDR1 is GTSNPN, CDR2 SVGIG (reference sequence). The ends lost 2 bases at V and 1 base at J; junction bases unmatched: 9. The CDR3 covers 16 residues. For this clone: Its specificity is not known.

The donors were healthy bone marrow donors. 13 Jbeta primers and 60 Vbeta primers were used for the PCR. Some clones are missing from TCRdb's copy, which holds only in-frame ones; the method was immunoSEQ multiplex PCR. The sample records some 180,000 clones, about 83% being singletons. What was sequenced was PBMCs. V and J are TRBV30 and TRBJ1-1; 8 bases map to TRBD1. This receptor was taken from a man aged 35-49 years in good health and CMV-seropositive. The chain's CDR3 is CAWSSWGGQENTEAFF. The CDR3 coding sequence is TGTGCCTGGAGTAGTTGGGGGGGACAGGAGAACACTGAAGCTTTCTTT.